This is a list of T cell receptor beta chains from one sample in a study of T-cell memory formation after mild COVID-19. TCRdb itself ran the 5' RACE reads through MiXCR, one entry per CDR3 protein. The top ten clones hold roughly 7.7% of a sample with 550,000 to 600,000 distinct CDR3 sequences, 17% of them seen once. Sequencing was done on a sample of PBMCs or a T cell subset sorted from them (not recorded which). The receptors were gathered from an adult woman who had mild COVID-19 (a few samples of this study predate the infection). Cell type and time point are not known. Both conserved end residues are part of each CDR3. A D gene is named only where the DNA matches it firmly. Clone size is given for some rows only: seen once, a few or many times, or a class if the clone is expanded.

D | size | J | V | DNA | CDR3
TRBD1 | few | TRBJ1-5 | TRBV5-1 | TGCGCCAGCAGCTCAGGACAGGACGACAATCAGCCCCAGCATTTT | CASSSGQDDNQPQHF
TRBD2 | few | TRBJ2-7 | TRBV12-3/TRBV12-4 | TGTGCCAGCAGTTTACCGGGAGGTTTCGCCTACGAGCAGTACTTC | CASSLPGGFAYEQYF
TRBD2 | few | TRBJ2-3 | TRBV9 | TGTGCCAGCAGCTTTAGCGGGAGGGGTACAGATACGCAGTATTTT | CASSFSGRGTDTQYF
TRBD1 | . | TRBJ1-2 | TRBV24-1 | TGTGCCACCAGTGATCCCGGGACAGGGTATCGTGGCTACACCTTC | CATSDPGTGYRGYTF
TRBD1 | few | TRBJ1-1 | TRBV29-1 | TGCAGCGTTGATTGGACGGGACAGGGTTACACTGAAGCTTTCTTT | CSVDWTGQGYTEAFF
. | . | TRBJ2-7 | TRBV12-3/TRBV12-4 | TGTGCCAGCAGCCCGAGTGGGGTCGAACAGTACTTC | CASSPSGVEQYF
. | . | TRBJ2-7 | TRBV4-2 | TGTGCCAGCAGCCATGCGATTGGCAGCTCCTACGAGCAGTACTTC | CASSHAIGSSYEQYF
TRBD1 | . | TRBJ2-6 | TRBV5-1 | TGCGCCAGCAGCGTCCCGGGACAGGGGGCGCCCGGGGCCAACGTCCTGACTTTC | CASSVPGQGAPGANVLTF
. | few | TRBJ2-3 | TRBV4-2 | TGTGCCAGCAGCCAAGGGGGACTTCCAGATACGCAGTATTTT | CASSQGGLPDTQYF
TRBD2 | . | TRBJ2-5 | TRBV7-2 | TGTGCCAGCAGCTTAGGAGGACTAGCGGGGGCTCGGGAGACCCAGTACTTC | CASSLGGLAGARETQYF
. | . | TRBJ2-1 | TRBV3-1 | TGTGCCAGCAGCCAAGGGCGGGTGGCATTCCGAGGCGAGCAGTTCTTC | CASSQGRVAFRGEQFF
TRBD1 | . | TRBJ2-3 | TRBV7-6 | TGTGCCAGCAGCTTAGGGGGGCAGGGGGCAAGAGATACGCAGTATTTT | CASSLGGQGARDTQYF
TRBD2 | few | TRBJ2-5 | TRBV14 | TGTGCCAGCAGCCAAGGTCTAGCGGGAGGATTTGGAGAGACCCAGTACTTC | CASSQGLAGGFGETQYF
. | few | TRBJ2-1 | TRBV7-9 | TGTGCCAGCAGCTCTTCCCTGACCTACAATGAGCAGTTCTTC | CASSSSLTYNEQFF
. | few | TRBJ1-1 | TRBV7-6 | TGTGCCATTCCAGACCCCGGACCAGACACTGAAGCTTTCTTT | CAIPDPGPDTEAFF
. | few | TRBJ2-7 | TRBV15 | TGTGCCACCAGCAGAGATCCTCCAGGGGTGGTTAGCGAGCAGTACTTC | CATSRDPPGVVSEQYF
TRBD1 | few | TRBJ2-5 | TRBV14 | TGTGCCAGCAGTGGCGTCAGGGGGTCGGTCGAGACCCAGTACTTC | CASSGVRGSVETQYF
. | few | TRBJ2-7 | TRBV23-1 | TGCGCCAGCAGTCCGGGGGACAGTTGGAGCGAGCAGTACTTC | CASSPGDSWSEQYF
. | few | TRBJ2-1 | TRBV7-7 | TGTGCTAGCAGCCCGGGAACGCGTAGCGGCTACAATGAGCAGTTCTTC | CASSPGTRSGYNEQFF
TRBD2 | few | TRBJ2-3 | TRBV20-1 | TGCAGTGCTAGTCTAGCGGGAGGACTGACAGATACGCAGTATTTT | CSASLAGGLTDTQYF
. | . | TRBJ2-7 | TRBV5-4 | TGTGCCAGCAGCGCCGGGGTCGGGGAGCAGTACTTC | CASSAGVGEQYF
. | once | TRBJ2-3 | TRBV4-1 | TGCGCCAGCAGCCAAGAGGGCCGCGGGGGCCTGGGTGAATTTCATACGCAGTATTTT | CASSQEGRGGLGEFHTQYF
TRBD2 | . | TRBJ2-2 | TRBV18 | TGTGCCAGCTCACCTCCGGGACTAGCGGGAGGCCCCTCCACTGGGGAGCTGTTTTTT | CASSPPGLAGGPSTGELFF
TRBD1 | . | TRBJ1-2 | TRBV3-1 | TGTGCCAGCAGTCCACAACTGCAGGGGGCGTTGGGCGGCTACACCTTC | CASSPQLQGALGGYTF
. | few | TRBJ1-2 | TRBV25-1 | TGTGCCAGCAGTGAATACGGGACACCCTCCTACACCTTC | CASSEYGTPSYTF
. | . | TRBJ2-6 | TRBV20-1 | TGCAGTGCTCGGACACCTTTTGGAGGTGGGGCCAACGTCCTGACTTTC | CSARTPFGGGANVLTF
TRBD1 | many | TRBJ2-1 | TRBV20-1 | TGCAGTGCCAGAAGGAGACAGGGGGCGATTGGTGAGCAGTTCTTC | CSARRRQGAIGEQFF
. | few | TRBJ2-7 | TRBV5-1 | TGCGCCAGCGGGGTCTCGGTGGGAGAGCAGTACTTC | CASGVSVGEQYF
TRBD1 | many | TRBJ2-1 | TRBV7-9 | TGTGCCAGCAGCTTCCCAATATCGCCAGGACAGGGGGCTACTCTTGATGAGCAGTTCTTC | CASSFPISPGQGATLDEQFF
TRBD2 | . | TRBJ2-3 | TRBV7-3 | TGTGCCAGCAGCTTAAATCTAGCGGGAGGGGATACGCAGTATTTT | CASSLNLAGGDTQYF
TRBD1 | few | TRBJ2-2 | TRBV6-1 | TGTGCCAGCAGAGGACAGGGGGCCGTGAACACCGGGGAGCTGTTTTTT | CASRGQGAVNTGELFF
. | . | TRBJ2-7 | TRBV27 | TGTGCCAGCAGTTTAGGGACAAATCTTGCCTACGAGCAGTACTTC | CASSLGTNLAYEQYF
. | few | TRBJ2-2 | TRBV6-5 | TGTGCCAGCAGTTACGGGACCTTCGCCGGGGAGCTGTTTTTT | CASSYGTFAGELFF
TRBD1 | . | TRBJ2-3 | TRBV30 | TGTGCCTGGGACCGGACAGGGCAGGGGACGCAGTATTTT | CAWDRTGQGTQYF
TRBD1 | few | TRBJ2-5 | TRBV24-1 | TGTGCCACCAGTGACCCCCTGACAGGGGGCGGTGAGACCCAGTACTTC | CATSDPLTGGGETQYF
. | few | TRBJ1-2 | TRBV7-2 | TGTGCCAGCAGTTCAAGGGGAATACCCCTTTTTGACACCTTC | CASSSRGIPLFDTF
TRBD2 | few | TRBJ2-1 | TRBV4-3 | TGCGCCAGCAGCCAGGTGACTAGCGGCCTCTCCCATGAGCAGTTCTTC | CASSQVTSGLSHEQFF
. | . | TRBJ2-5 | TRBV20-1 | TGCAGTGCTAGAGCAGGGCTCCAAGAGACCCAGTACTTC | CSARAGLQETQYF
TRBD1 | few | TRBJ1-1 | TRBV12-3/TRBV12-4 | TGTGCCAGCAGTTGGCTGACAGGGACGAACACTGAAGCTTTCTTT | CASSWLTGTNTEAFF
. | . | TRBJ2-5 | TRBV29-1 | TGCAGCGTTAGCACAGCCCAAGAGACCCAGTACTTC | CSVSTAQETQYF
. | . | TRBJ2-1 | TRBV11-2 | TGTGCCAGCAGCTTAAATAGCGAACCTCGCGATGAGCAGTTCTTC | CASSLNSEPRDEQFF
TRBD1 | few | TRBJ2-7 | TRBV20-1 | TGCAGTGCTGAACAGGGGCTATCCTACGAGCAGTACTTC | CSAEQGLSYEQYF
. | once | TRBJ1-1 | TRBV11-1 | TGTGCCAGCAGCTTTCTTTACACTGAAGCTTTCTTT | CASSFLYTEAFF
. | few | TRBJ2-7 | TRBV6-2/TRBV6-3 | TGTGCCAGCGGGGCTTACAGGGACCCCTCCTACGAGCAGTACTTC | CASGAYRDPSYEQYF
. | few | TRBJ1-1 | TRBV7-9 | TGTGCCACCGACGACAGCAAGAACACTGAAGCTTTCTTT | CATDDSKNTEAFF
TRBD1 | few | TRBJ2-5 | TRBV20-1 | TGCAGTGCCAGAGACAGGGCCCCGCAAGAGACCCAGTACTTC | CSARDRAPQETQYF
TRBD2 | . | TRBJ2-1 | TRBV6-5 | TGTGCCAGCAGCCACGGACTAGCGGGAGGTGAGCAGTTCTTC | CASSHGLAGGEQFF
TRBD1 | . | TRBJ1-6 | TRBV3-1 | TGTGCCAGCAGCCAAGAATCACGGGACAGCGACTGGGGTTCACCCCTCCACTTT | CASSQESRDSDWGSPLHF
. | . | TRBJ2-2 | TRBV2 | TGTGCCAGCATTCCCGGAGGAGGGACCGGGGAGCTGTTTTTT | CASIPGGGTGELFF